The rows below give T cell receptor beta chains drawn from one sample of a study of blood T cell repertoires in COVID-19. Data came from immunoSEQ multiplex PCR; TCRdb stores just in-frame clones and leaves some out. The sample records 200,000 to 250,000 clones, 82% being singletons. Sequenced sample: peripheral blood. These receptors were obtained from a woman older than 75 with COVID-19, enrolled during active disease. Both conserved end residues are part of each CDR3. A D gene is named only where the DNA matches it firmly. Size tells how often a clone was seen (once, few, many) or the class of an expanded clone, and some rows leave it out.

J | V | size | D | CDR3
TRBJ2-2 | TRBV18 | . | . | CASSLGTVAAGELFF
TRBJ1-6 | TRBV2 | . | . | CASSERGSSYNSPLHF
TRBJ2-3 | TRBV18 | . | TRBD2 | CASSPMRPSGRTDTQYF
TRBJ1-6 | TRBV2 | . | . | CASIGARKSPLHF
TRBJ2-3 | TRBV6-2/TRBV6-3 | . | . | CASSYRLKWSDTQYF
TRBJ2-3 | TRBV5-4 | . | . | CASTPRGHQDTQYF
TRBJ2-1 | TRBV5-1 | . | . | CASSFQQENEQFF
TRBJ1-1 | TRBV5-1 | . | . | CASSSDTLNTEAFF
TRBJ1-5 | TRBV2 | few | . | CASRGGGNQPQHF
TRBJ1-1 | TRBV20-1 | . | . | CSASRGNLNTEAFF
TRBJ1-6 | TRBV19 | few | TRBD1 | CASSIRRYAGTGGNNSPLHF
TRBJ2-7 | TRBV7-3 | . | TRBD2 | CASPRPEREGRYEQYF
TRBJ2-3 | TRBV30 | . | . | CAWTGKDTQYF
TRBJ1-1 | TRBV18 | . | TRBD1 | CASSQGGRQTEAFF
TRBJ1-4 | TRBV3-1/TRBV3-2 | few | TRBD1 | CASSQRGGLNEKLFF
TRBJ1-5 | TRBV5-1 | . | . | CASSLTGINQPQHF
TRBJ1-2 | TRBV5-1 | few | . | CASNPDGGGADYGYTF
TRBJ1-1 | TRBV5-5 | . | . | CASSLMTPVNTEAFF
TRBJ2-5 | TRBV5-1 | . | . | CASSLGGSQETQYF
TRBJ1-1 | TRBV30 | . | . | CAWSREDTEAFF
TRBJ1-5 | TRBV18 | . | . | CASSHEGDQPQHF
TRBJ1-1 | TRBV12-3/TRBV12-4 | . | . | CASRVAALTEAFF
TRBJ2-3 | TRBV2 | . | TRBD2 | CASRTIAGVRDTQYF
TRBJ1-2 | TRBV12-3/TRBV12-4 | once | . | CASRGDSAYGYTF
TRBJ1-4 | TRBV7-2 | . | . | CASSLGDRGEKLFF
TRBJ2-1 | TRBV7-9 | . | . | CASSFSGLNNEQFF
TRBJ2-2 | TRBV7-2 | . | . | CASTHSKTGGELFF
TRBJ1-2 | TRBV28 | . | . | CASSLLPGTGYGYTF
TRBJ1-3 | TRBV7-2 | . | . | CASSSLPGNTIYF